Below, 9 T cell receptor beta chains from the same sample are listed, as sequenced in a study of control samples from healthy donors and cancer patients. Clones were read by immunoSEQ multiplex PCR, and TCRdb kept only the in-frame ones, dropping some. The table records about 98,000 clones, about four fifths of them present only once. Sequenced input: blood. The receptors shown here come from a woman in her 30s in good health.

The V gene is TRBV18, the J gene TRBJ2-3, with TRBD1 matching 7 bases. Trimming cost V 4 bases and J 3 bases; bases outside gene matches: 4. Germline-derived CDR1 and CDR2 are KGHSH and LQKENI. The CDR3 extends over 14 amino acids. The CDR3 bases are TGTGCCAGCTCACTTGGGACAGCAACAGATACGCAGTATTTT. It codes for CASSLGTATDTQYF.

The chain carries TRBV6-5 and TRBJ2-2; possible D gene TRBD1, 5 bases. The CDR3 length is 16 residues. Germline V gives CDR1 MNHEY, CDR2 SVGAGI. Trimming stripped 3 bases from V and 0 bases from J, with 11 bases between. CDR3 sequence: CASSYGAASNTGELFF. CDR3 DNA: TGTGCCAGCAGTTATGGGGCCGCCTCGAACACCGGGGAGCTGTTTTTT.

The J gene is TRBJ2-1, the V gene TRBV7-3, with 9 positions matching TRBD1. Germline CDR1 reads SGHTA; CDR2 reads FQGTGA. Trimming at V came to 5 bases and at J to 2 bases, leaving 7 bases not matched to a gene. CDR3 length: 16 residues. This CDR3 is CASSPGQGTPYNEQFF. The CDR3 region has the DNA TGTGCCAGCAGCCCTGGACAGGGGACGCCCTACAATGAGCAGTTCTTC. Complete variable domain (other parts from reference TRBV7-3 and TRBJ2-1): GAGVSQTPSNKVTEKGKYVELRCDPISGHTALYWYRQSLGQGPEFLIYFQGTGAADDSGLPNDRFFAVRPEGSVSTLKIQRTERGDSAVYLCASSPGQGTPYNEQFFGPGTRLTVL.

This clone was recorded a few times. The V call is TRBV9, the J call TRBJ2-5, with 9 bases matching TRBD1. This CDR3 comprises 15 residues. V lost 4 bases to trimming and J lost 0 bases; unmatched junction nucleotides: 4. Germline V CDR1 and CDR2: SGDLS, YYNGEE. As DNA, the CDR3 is TGTGCCAGCAGCCCGGACAGGGGATACCAAGAGACCCAGTACTTC. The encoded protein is CASSPDRGYQETQYF.

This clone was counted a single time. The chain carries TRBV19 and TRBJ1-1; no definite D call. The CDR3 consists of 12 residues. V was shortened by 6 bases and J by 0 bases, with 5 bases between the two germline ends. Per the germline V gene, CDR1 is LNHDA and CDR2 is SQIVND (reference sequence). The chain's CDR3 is CASRALNTEAFF. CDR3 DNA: TGTGCCAGTAGGGCCTTGAACACTGAAGCTTTCTTT.

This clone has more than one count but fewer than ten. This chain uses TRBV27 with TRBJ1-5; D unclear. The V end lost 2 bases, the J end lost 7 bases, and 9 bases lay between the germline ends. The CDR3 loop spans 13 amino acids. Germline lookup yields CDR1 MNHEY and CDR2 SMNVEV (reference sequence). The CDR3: CASSLSFLQPQHF. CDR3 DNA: TGTGCCAGCAGTTTAAGCTTTCTCCAGCCCCAGCATTTT.

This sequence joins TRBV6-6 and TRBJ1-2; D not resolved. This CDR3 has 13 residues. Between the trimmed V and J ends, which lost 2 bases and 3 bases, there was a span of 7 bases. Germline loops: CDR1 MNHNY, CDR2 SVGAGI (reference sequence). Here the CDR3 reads CASSYNPDYGYTF. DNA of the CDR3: TGTGCCAGCAGTTACAATCCGGACTATGGCTACACCTTC.

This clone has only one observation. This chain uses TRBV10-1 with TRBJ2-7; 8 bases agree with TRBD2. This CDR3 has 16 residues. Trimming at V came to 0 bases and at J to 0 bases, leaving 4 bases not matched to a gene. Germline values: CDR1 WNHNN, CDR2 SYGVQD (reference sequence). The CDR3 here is CASSESNSGASYEQYF. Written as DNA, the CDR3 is TGCGCCAGCAGTGAGTCAAATAGCGGGGCCTCCTACGAGCAGTACTTC.

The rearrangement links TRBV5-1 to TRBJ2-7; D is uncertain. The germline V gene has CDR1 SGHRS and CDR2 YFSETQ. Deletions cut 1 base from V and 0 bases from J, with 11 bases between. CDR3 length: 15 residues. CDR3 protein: CASSLTASSSYEQYF. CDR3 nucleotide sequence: TGCGCCAGCAGCTTGACAGCCTCGAGCTCCTACGAGCAGTACTTC.